Here is one T cell receptor (beta chain) with its context. These data come from a study of T cell changes during pregnancy in multiple sclerosis. V was clipped by 3 bases and J by 4 bases; unmatched bases: 4. The CDR3 covers 15 residues. Germline V gene data show CDR1 as GTSNPN and CDR2 as SVGIG (reference sequence). TCRdb keeps only in-frame clones here, not all; method: immunoSEQ multiplex PCR. The table has approximately 36,000 clones, 90% to 95% seen once. V gene TRBV30 combines with J gene TRBJ2-1; TRBD2 aligns across 12 bases. The sequence was obtained from a female donor with multiple sclerosis, enrolled in a pregnancy study. The specimen was CD4+ T cells from peripheral blood mononuclear cells, collected in the first trimester of pregnancy. CDR3 region: CAWSDGLAGYNEQFF. Written as DNA, the CDR3 is TGTGCCTGGAGCGACGGACTAGCGGGATACAATGAGCAGTTCTTC.